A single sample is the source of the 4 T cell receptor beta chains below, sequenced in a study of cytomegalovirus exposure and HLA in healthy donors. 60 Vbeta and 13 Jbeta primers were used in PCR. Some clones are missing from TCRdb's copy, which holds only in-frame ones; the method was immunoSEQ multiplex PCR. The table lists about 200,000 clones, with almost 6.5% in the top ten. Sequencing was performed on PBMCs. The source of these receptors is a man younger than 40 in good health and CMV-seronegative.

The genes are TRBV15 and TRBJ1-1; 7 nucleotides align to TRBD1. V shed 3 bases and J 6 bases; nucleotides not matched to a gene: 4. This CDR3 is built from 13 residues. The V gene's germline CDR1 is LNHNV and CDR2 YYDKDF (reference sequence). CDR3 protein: CATSSTGEAEAFF. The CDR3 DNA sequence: TGTGCCACCAGCAGCACAGGGGAAGCTGAAGCTTTCTTT.

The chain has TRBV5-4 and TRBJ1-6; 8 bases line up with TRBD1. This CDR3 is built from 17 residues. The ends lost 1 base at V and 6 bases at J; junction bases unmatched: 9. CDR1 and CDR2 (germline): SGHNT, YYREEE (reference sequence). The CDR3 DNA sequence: TGTGCCAGCAGCTTGATGAGAGGGACAGGTGGTAATTCACCCCTCCACTTT. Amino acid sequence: CASSLMRGTGGNSPLHF.

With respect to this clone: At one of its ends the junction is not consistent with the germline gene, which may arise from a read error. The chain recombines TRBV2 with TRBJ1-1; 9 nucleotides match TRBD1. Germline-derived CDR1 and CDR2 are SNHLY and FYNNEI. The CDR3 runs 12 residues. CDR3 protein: CAGRQGVAEAFF. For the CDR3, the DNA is TGTGCCGGCAGACAGGGGGTGGCTGAAGCTTTCTTT.

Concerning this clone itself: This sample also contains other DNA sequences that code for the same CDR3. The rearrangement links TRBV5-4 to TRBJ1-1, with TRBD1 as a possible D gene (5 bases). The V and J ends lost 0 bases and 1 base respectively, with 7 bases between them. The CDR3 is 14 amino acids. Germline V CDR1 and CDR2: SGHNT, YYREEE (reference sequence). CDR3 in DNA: TGTGCCAGCAGCTTGGCCGGGGGGAACACTGAAGCTTTCTTT. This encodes CASSLAGGNTEAFF.